This T cell receptor beta chain was obtained from a study of Ad26.COV2.S vaccination and SARS-CoV-2 variants. The protocol was immunoSEQ multiplex PCR, while the TCRdb copy is restricted to in-frame clones and leaves out a portion. Of 250,000 or so clones listed, 87% are singletons. Trimming cost V 5 bases and J 2 bases, with 17 bases left between them. This CDR3 has 16 amino acids. Germline V gene data show CDR1 as SEHNR and CDR2 as FQNEAQ (reference sequence). A single count supports this clone. Treatment defined: 15 to 20 received Ad26.COV2.S at low or high dose, single or two shots; 5 received placebo; per-sample allocation not given. After the first vaccine or placebo injection, samples were drawn on day 63. Boston supplied an adult donor aged 18-55 years. The study used a vaccine consisting of an Ad26 vector that expressed Wuhan-strain SARS-CoV-2 spike.

This specimen was peripheral blood, taken in a trial of Ad26.COV2.S vaccine versus placebo. The TCR comes from a person between 18 and 60 years old who received the Ad26.COV2.S COVID-19 vaccine or a placebo. V usage is TRBV7-9 and J usage is TRBJ2-3; D is perhaps TRBD1 (6 bases). Here the CDR3 reads CASSGGHYLITDTQYF. The CDR3 coding sequence is TGTGCCAGCAGCGGGGGACATTACCTAATCACAGATACGCAGTATTTT. Full variable domain (rest looked up from reference TRBV7-9 and TRBJ2-3): DTGVSQNPRHKITKRGQNVTFRCDPISEHNRLYWYRQTLGQGPEFLTYFQNEAQLEKSRLLSDRFSAERPKGSFSTLEIQRTEQGDSAMYLCASSGGHYLITDTQYFGPGTRLTVL.